This TCR beta chain was found in a study of T-cell memory formation after mild COVID-19. Findings of the study overall: Pre-infection memory held some responding clones, suggesting pre-existing cross-reactive T cells responded. Whereas later expanders leaned CD4+, clones contracting day 15 to 85 showed a balanced CD4/CD8 makeup.

The V segment lost 1 base and the J segment 4 bases; nucleotides outside the gene matches: 6. The CDR3 is made up of 15 amino acids. Germline V gene data show CDR1 as SGHKS and CDR2 as YYEKEE (reference sequence). Constant-segment primers served in 5'RACE that generated TCR alpha and TCR beta cDNA libraries bearing sample barcodes and UMIs. TCRdb ran MiXCR on the 5' RACE reads and lists one entry per CDR3 protein. The sample records 380,000 or so distinct CDR3 sequences, roughly 15% being singletons. This clonotype was counted many times. Antigen: not known. The sequence came from a young man who had mild COVID-19 (a few samples of this study predate the infection). Cell type and time point are not known. Material for sequencing was PBMCs or a T cell subset sorted from them (not recorded which). The J gene is TRBJ1-2, the V gene TRBV5-5, with 8 bases that match TRBD1. The CDR3 DNA reads TGTGCCAGCAGCTTGATCCCGGGACAGGCCTATGGCTACACCTTC. It specifies CASSLIPGQAYGYTF.